This TCR beta chain was observed in a study of T cell repertoires in cytomegalovirus infection (dated by TCRdb to the late 2010s). Some background on the complete study: Donor HLA type was relevant to the analysis, because carriage of CMV infection together with the matching HLA type was indicated by public TCR beta signatures.

The paper's findings and limits, for the study overall: Cumulative frequency of public TCR beta family members discriminated carriers of CMV infection plus the relevant HLA type in this cohort and an independent approximately 370-donor cohort. The ex vivo response was dominated by HLA-C-restricted CMV-specific TCR beta clonotypes, which also provided the single most frequent clonotype in two of eight donors.

The reads were generated on an Illumina HiSeq 1500. Through fastp at Q25 and MiXCR, TCRdb rebuilt clones from the public reads, retaining in-frame beta chains. Rows with a matching CDR3 protein are joined into one entry that keeps the most common DNA and genes. This sample is represented by some 700,000 distinct CDR3 sequences; about a third of them were singletons. 2.8% of the sample is taken by the ten largest. CDR1 and CDR2 were assigned from the germline V gene as MDHEN and SYDVKM. At the junction V is shortened by 10 bases and J by 7 bases; bases outside the gene matches: 16. The CDR3 runs 17 amino acids, cysteine and phenylalanine included. Left in the record is the CDR3 DNA by itself, 51 bases read in frame from the first base. About this clonotype itself: It has no known antigen specificity. Qualities for individual bases were not recorded, and no much larger clone is one base off.

The sequence was obtained from a human donor in good health (CMV status not recorded). Some clones in this sample may be carry-over from other donors' samples. The sequencing sample was made of PBMCs. The chain is assembled from TRBV28 and TRBJ1-4; the junction holds 12 bases that match TRBD1. The DNA sequence is TGTGCCATAGGACCCGGGACAGGGGGCGGAGGAGGTGAAAAACTGTTTTTT. Its translation reads: CAIGPGTGGGGGEKLFF.